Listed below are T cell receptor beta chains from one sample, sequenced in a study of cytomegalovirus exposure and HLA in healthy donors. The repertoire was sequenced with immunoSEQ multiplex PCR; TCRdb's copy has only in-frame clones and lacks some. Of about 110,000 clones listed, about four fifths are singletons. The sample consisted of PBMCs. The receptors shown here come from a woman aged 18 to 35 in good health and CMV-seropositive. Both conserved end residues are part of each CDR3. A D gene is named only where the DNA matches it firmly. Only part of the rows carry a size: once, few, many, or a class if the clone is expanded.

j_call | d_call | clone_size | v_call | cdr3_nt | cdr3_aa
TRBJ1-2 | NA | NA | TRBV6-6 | TGTGCCAGCAGGAGGGATGCGGGCGGCTACACCTTC | CASRRDAGGYTF
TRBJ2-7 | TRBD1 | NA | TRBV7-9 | TGTGCCAGCAGCCAGACAGGGCGGAATTACGAGCAGTACTTC | CASSQTGRNYEQYF
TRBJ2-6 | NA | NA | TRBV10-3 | TGTGCCATCAGTGATGACGGGGTGGGCTCTGGGGCCAACGTCCTGACTTTC | CAISDDGVGSGANVLTF
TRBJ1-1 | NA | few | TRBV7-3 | TGTGCCAGCAGCCTCACGGGGAACACTGAAGCTTTCTTT | CASSLTGNTEAFF
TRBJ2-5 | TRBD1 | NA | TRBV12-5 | TGTGCTAGTGGACTTCGGACAGGCTCTCATGGGGAGACCCAGTACTTC | CASGLRTGSHGETQYF
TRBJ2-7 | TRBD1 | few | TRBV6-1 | TGTGCCAGCAGTGTCCGGGACAGGTCCTACGAGCAGTACTTC | CASSVRDRSYEQYF
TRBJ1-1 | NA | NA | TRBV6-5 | TGTGCCGGTCGAGCGAACACTGAAGCTTTCTTT | CAGRANTEAFF
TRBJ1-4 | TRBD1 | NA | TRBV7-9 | TGTGCCAGCAGCTCGATGACAGGGGGCGAAGAAAAACTGTTTTTT | CASSSMTGGEEKLFF
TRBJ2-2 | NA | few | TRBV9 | TGTGCCAGCACCCCGAGGGGCAGGGAGGACACCGGGGAGCTGTTTTTT | CASTPRGREDTGELFF
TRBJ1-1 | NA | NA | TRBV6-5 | TGTGCCAGCAGTTTACAGGGATTCACTGAAGCTTTCTTT | CASSLQGFTEAFF
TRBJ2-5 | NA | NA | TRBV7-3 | TGTGCCAGCAGCTTAACCGGGGGTGCGAAGACCCAGTACTTC | CASSLTGGAKTQYF
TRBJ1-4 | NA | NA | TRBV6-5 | TGTGCCAGCAGGTTGACAGGAACTAATGAAAAACTGTTTTTT | CASRLTGTNEKLFF
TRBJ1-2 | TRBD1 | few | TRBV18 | TGTGCCAGCTCGTCCGGGACAGACTATGGCTACACCTTC | CASSSGTDYGYTF
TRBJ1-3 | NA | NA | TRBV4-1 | TGCGCCAGCAGCCAAGATCCTCTCGGCTCTGGAAACACCATATATTTT | CASSQDPLGSGNTIYF
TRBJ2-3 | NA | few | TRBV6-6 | TGTGCCAGCAGTTCACTCTCCTTCGCGGATCGGCTGTATTTT | CASSSLSFADRLYF
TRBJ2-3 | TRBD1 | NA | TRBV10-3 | TGTGCCATCAGTCCCTCGACAGGGGAGGATACGCAGTATTTT | CAISPSTGEDTQYF
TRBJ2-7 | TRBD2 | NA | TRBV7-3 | TGTGCCAGCAGCCCTGAACCGGGACTAGCGTACGAGCAGTACTTC | CASSPEPGLAYEQYF
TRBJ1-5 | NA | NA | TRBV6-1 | TGTGCCAGCAAGGAGGCAACAGGGAGAAATCAGCCCCAGCATTTT | CASKEATGRNQPQHF
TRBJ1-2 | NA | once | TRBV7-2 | TGTGCCAGCAGCCGACACGGCTATGGCTACACCTTC | CASSRHGYGYTF
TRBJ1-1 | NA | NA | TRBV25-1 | TGTGCCAGCAGTGAAAGGGGGGGCACTGAAGCTTTCTTT | CASSERGGTEAFF
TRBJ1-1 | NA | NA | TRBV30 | TGTGCCTGGTGCGTCACGGGTGGCGACACTGAAGCTTTCTTT | CAWCVTGGDTEAFF
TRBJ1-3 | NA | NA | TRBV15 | TGTGCCACCAGCAGACAACAATTTGGAAACACCATATATTTT | CATSRQQFGNTIYF
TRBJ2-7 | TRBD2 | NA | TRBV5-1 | TGCGCCAGCAGCCGCCTCTGGACTAGCGGGACGAACGAGCAGTACTTC | CASSRLWTSGTNEQYF
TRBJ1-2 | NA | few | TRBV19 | TGTGCCAGTAGTTCGAAGGGGTGGGACTATGGCTACACCTTC | CASSSKGWDYGYTF
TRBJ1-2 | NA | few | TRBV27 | TGTGCCAGCAGTTTATCACAGACCTATGGCTACACCTTC | CASSLSQTYGYTF
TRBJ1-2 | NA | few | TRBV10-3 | TGTGCCATCAGTGGGGGGGATCTTTTCTATGGCTACACCTTC | CAISGGDLFYGYTF
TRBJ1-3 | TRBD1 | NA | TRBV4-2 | TGTGCCAGCAGCCAAGATCTTGACAGGGGATCGGGAAACACCATATATTTT | CASSQDLDRGSGNTIYF
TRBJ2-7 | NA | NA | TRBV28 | TGTGCCAGCAGTTCCGGACAGTTAGCCCCCTACGAGCAGTACTTC | CASSSGQLAPYEQYF
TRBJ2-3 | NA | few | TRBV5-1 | TGCGCCAGCCTTGGAGGGCCGGGAAACACAGATACGCAGTATTTT | CASLGGPGNTDTQYF
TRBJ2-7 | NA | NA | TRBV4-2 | TGTGCCAGCAGCCAAGATCGGGGTTCACTGTACTTC | CASSQDRGSLYF
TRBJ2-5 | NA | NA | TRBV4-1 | TGCGCCAGCAGCCAAGACGGTGATAGGGGAGAGACCCAGTACTTC | CASSQDGDRGETQYF
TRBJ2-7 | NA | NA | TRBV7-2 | TGTGCCAGCAGCCGACTAGGGCTATCCTACGAGCAGTACTTC | CASSRLGLSYEQYF
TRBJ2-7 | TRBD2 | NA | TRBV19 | TGTGCCAGTAGTTTCGGGACTAGCGGGACATACGAGCAGTACTTC | CASSFGTSGTYEQYF
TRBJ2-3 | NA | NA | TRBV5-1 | TGCGCCAGCAGCTTGGGGTTTGGGGGAGGCAGTGGAGATACGCAGTATTTT | CASSLGFGGGSGDTQYF
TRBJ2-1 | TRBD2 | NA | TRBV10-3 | TGTGCCATCAGTGAGTCAATTGCGGGAGAGGATGAGCAGTTCTTC | CAISESIAGEDEQFF
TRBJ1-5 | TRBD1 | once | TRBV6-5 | TGTGCCAGCAGTGACAGGGCCGTGAATCAGCCCCAGCATTTT | CASSDRAVNQPQHF
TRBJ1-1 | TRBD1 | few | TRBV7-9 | TGTGCCAGCAGCCCAGGGGGCACAGGGGAAGCTTTCTTT | CASSPGGTGEAFF
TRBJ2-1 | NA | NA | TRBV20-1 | TGCAGTGCGAAACTAGATGAGCAGTTCTTC | CSAKLDEQFF
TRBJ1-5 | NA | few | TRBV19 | TGTGCCAGTAGTCCGACACATACCAGCAATCAGCCCCAGCATTTT | CASSPTHTSNQPQHF
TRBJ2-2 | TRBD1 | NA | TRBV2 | TGTGCCATCAGCATCCGGGACAGGGGCCCCGGGGAGCTGTTTTTT | CAISIRDRGPGELFF
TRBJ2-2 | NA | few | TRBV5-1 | TGCGCCAGCAGCTTGGGACATGTACTGAACACCGGGGAGCTGTTTTTT | CASSLGHVLNTGELFF
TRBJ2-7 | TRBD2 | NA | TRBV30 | TGTGCCTGGAGTGTAGGGCTAGCGGGCCACAACGAGCAGTACTTC | CAWSVGLAGHNEQYF
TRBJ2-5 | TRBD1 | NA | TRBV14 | TGTGCCAGCAGCCAGACAGGGAAACGGGAGACCCAGTACTTC | CASSQTGKRETQYF
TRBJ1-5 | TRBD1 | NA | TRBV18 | TGTGCCAGCTCACCACCGTTAGGACAGGGGGTTCAGCCCCAGCATTTT | CASSPPLGQGVQPQHF
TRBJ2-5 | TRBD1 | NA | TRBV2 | TGTGCCAGCAGGAAAGACAGGGGAGAGACCCAGTACTTC | CASRKDRGETQYF
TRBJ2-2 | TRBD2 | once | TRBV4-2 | TGTGCCAGCAGCCAAAAGCCAGCGGGAGTATCAAACACCGGGGAGCTGTTTTTT | CASSQKPAGVSNTGELFF
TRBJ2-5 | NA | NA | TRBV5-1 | TGCGCCAGCAGCTTGGCAGCGGCCCAAGAGACCCAGTACTTC | CASSLAAAQETQYF
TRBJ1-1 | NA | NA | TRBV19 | TGTGCCAGTAGCCTACGGTCCACTGAAGCTTTCTTT | CASSLRSTEAFF
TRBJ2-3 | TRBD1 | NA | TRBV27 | TGTGCCAGCAGCCTAGGACAGGGCTGGGATACGCAGTATTTT | CASSLGQGWDTQYF
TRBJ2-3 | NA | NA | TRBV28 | TGTGCCAGCAGTTCTCCTAGCACAGATACGCAGTATTTT | CASSSPSTDTQYF
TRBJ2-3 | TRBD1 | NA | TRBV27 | TGTGCCAGCTCGGACAGGGCCCTTGCAGATACGCAGTATTTT | CASSDRALADTQYF
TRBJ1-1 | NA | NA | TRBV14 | TGTGCCAGCAGCCCAAACAGGGCAAAGACGACTGAAGCTTTCTTT | CASSPNRAKTTEAFF